Sequencing of this T cell receptor (beta chain) was carried out in a study of persistence of HIV-infected CD4 T cells. A word on this clone: Its target is not known.

There are 16 residues in the CDR3. CDR1 and CDR2 from the germline V gene are KGHDR and SFDVKD. With 4 bases removed from V and 4 bases from J, the gap between germline ends came to 17 bases. The libraries were made with immunoSEQ version 4 in survey mode. Method: immunoSEQ multiplex PCR; TCRdb's copy keeps in-frame clones and lacks some. The table includes about 37,000 clones, approximately 88% detected once. Cells were stimulated nonspecifically with anti-CD3/anti-CD28 magnetic beads. Responding CD4+ T cells were sorted by upregulation of both CD40 ligand and CD69. The chain couples TRBV24-1 to TRBJ2-3; possibly TRBD1 or TRBD2 for D (5 bases each). Sample: CD4+ T cells sorted from PBMCs after roughly 19-hour stimulation, taken from a patient who received antiretroviral therapy. This clonotype was obtained from an adult man with HIV who was CMV-seropositive. The CDR3 is CATSDPSGKGSDTQYF. CDR3 bases: TGTGCCACCAGTGACCCCTCGGGGAAGGGGTCAGATACGCAGTATTTT.